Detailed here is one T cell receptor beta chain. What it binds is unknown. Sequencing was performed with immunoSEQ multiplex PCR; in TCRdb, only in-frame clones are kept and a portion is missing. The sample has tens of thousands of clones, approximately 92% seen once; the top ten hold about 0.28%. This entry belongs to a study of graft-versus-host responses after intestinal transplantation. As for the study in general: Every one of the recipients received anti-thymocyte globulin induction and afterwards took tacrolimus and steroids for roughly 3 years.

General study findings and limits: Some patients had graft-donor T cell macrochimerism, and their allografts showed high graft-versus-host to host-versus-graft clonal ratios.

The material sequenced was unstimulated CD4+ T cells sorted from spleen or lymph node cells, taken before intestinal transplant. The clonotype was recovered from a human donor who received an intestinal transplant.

CDR3 in amino acids: CASRVTTVPEGYTF. CDR3 bases: TGTGCCAGTAGAGTTACGACAGTTCCTGAAGGCTACACCTTC. The V call is TRBV19, the J call TRBJ1-2; the D gene is possibly TRBD1 (5 bases). Trimming shortened V by 6 bases and J by 8 bases, and 19 bases separated the two germline ends. The CDR3 is 14 residues long. Per the germline V gene, CDR1 is LNHDA and CDR2 is SQIVND (reference sequence).